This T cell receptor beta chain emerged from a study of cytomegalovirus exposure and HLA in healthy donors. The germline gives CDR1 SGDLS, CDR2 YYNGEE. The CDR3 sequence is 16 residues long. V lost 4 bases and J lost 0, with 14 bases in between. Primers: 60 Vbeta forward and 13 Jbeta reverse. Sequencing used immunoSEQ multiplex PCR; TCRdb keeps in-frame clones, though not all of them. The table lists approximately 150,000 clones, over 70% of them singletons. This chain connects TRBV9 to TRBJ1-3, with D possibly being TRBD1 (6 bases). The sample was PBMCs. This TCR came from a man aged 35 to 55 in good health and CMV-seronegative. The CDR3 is CASSSSQGLSGNTIYF. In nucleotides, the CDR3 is TGTGCCAGCAGCTCGTCACAGGGTCTCTCTGGAAACACCATATATTTT.